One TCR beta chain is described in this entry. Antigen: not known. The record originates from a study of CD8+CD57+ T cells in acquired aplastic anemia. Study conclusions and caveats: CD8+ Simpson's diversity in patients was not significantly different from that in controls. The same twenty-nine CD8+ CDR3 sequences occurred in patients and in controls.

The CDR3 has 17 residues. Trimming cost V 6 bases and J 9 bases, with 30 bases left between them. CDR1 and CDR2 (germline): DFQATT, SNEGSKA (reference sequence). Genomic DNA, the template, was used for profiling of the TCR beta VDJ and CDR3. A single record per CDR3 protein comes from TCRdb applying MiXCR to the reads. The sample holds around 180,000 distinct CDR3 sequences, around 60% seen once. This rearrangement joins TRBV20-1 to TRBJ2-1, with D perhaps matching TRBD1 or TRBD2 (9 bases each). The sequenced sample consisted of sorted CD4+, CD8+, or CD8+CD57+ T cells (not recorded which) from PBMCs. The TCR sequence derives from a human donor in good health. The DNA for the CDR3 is TGCAGTGCCTACGGAGGACAGGGGACTAGCTATACTCCTGAGCAGTTCTTC. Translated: CSAYGGQGTSYTPEQFF.